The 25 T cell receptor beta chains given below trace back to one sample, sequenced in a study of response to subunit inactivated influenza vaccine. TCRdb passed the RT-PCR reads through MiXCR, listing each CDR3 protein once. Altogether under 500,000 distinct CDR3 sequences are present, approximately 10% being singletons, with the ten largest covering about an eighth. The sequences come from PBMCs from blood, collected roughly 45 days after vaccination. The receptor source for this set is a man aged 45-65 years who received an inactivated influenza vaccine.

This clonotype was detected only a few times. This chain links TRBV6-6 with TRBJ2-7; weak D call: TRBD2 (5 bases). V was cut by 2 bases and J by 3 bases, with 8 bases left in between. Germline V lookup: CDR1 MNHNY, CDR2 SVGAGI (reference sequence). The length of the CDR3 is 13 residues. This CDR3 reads CASSYLRDYEQYF. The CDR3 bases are TGTGCCAGCAGTTACCTCCGGGACTACGAGCAGTACTTC.

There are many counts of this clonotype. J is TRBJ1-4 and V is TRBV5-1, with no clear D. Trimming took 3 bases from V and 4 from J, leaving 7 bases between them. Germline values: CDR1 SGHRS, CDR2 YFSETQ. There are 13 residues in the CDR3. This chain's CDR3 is CASSWTGNEKLFF. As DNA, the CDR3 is TGCGCCAGCAGCTGGACCGGTAATGAAAAACTGTTTTTT.

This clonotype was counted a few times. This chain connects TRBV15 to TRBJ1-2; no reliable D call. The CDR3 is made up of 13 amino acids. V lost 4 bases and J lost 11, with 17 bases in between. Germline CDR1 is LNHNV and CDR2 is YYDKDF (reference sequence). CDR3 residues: CATSNRNQLGYTF. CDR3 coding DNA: TGTGCCACCAGCAATAGGAACCAACTAGGTTACACCTTC.

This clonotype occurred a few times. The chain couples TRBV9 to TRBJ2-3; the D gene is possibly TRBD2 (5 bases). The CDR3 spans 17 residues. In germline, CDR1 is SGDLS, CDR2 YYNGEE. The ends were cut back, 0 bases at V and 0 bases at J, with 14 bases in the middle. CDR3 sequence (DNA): TGTGCCAGCAGCGTAGTACAAGAGGGTCGGAGCACAGATACGCAGTATTTT. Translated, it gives CASSVVQEGRSTDTQYF.

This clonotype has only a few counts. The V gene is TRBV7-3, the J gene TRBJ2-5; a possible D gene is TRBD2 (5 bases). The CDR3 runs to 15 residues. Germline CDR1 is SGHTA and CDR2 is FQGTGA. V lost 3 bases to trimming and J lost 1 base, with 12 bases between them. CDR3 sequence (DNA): TGTGCCAGCAGCTTCGGAGCTAGCCTCCAAGAGACCCAGTACTTC. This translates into CASSFGASLQETQYF.

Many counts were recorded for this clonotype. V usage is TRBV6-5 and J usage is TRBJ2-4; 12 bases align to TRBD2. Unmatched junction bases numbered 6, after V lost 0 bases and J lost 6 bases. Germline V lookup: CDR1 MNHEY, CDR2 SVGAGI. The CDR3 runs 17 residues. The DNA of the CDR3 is TGTGCCAGCAGTTACTCGGGTGGACTAGCGGGACGAAACATTCAGTACTTC. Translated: CASSYSGGLAGRNIQYF.

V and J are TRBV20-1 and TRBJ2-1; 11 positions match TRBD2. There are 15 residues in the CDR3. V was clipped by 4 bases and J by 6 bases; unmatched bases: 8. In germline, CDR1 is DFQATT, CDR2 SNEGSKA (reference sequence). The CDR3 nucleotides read TGCAGTGCTAAACCTGGGACTAGCGGAGCCAATGAGCAGTTCTTC. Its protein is CSAKPGTSGANEQFF.

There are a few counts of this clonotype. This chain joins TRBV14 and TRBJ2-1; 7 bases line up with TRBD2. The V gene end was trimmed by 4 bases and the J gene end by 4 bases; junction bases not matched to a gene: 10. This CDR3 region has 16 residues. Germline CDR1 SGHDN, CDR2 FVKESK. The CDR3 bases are TGTGCCAGCAGCCGAGGACTAGATAGGATGTACAATGAGCAGTTCTTC. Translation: CASSRGLDRMYNEQFF.

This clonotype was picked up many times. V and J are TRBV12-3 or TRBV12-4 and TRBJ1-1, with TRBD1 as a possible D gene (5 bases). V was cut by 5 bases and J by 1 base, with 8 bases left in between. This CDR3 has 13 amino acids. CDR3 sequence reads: CASSRTKNTEAFF. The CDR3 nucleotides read TGTGCCAGCAGTCGGACAAAGAACACTGAAGCTTTCTTT.

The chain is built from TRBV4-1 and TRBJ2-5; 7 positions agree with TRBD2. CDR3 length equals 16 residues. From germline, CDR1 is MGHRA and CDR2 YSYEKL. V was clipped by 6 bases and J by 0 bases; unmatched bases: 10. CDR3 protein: CASSSMGGSYQETQYF. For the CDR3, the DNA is TGCGCCAGCAGTTCAATGGGGGGGTCGTACCAAGAGACCCAGTACTTC.

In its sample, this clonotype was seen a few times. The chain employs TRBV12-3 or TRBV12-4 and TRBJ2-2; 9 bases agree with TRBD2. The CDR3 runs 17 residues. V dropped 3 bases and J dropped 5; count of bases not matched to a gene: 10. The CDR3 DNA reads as TGTGCCAGCAGTTTTAGGAGGCGGGAGGGGCCAACCGGGGAGCTGTTTTTT. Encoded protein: CASSFRRREGPTGELFF.

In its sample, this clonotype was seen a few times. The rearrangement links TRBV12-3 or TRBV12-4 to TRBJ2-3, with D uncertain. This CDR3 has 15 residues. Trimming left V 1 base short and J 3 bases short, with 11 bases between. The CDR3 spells CASSLVQKVTDTQYF. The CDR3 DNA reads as TGTGCCAGCAGTTTAGTACAGAAGGTAACAGATACGCAGTATTTT.

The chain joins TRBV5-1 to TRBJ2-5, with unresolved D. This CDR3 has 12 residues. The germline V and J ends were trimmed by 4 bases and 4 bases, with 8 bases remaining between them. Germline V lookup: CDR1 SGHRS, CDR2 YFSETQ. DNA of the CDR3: TGCGCCAGCAGCACGGCCGGAGAGACCCAGTACTTC. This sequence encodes CASSTAGETQYF.

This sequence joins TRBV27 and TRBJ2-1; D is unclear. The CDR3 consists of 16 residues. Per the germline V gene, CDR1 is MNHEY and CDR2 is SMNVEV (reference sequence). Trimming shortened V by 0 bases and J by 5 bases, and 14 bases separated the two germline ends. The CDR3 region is CASSLSATYLNNEQFF. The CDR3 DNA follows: TGTGCCAGCAGTTTATCCGCCACCTACCTCAACAATGAGCAGTTCTTC.

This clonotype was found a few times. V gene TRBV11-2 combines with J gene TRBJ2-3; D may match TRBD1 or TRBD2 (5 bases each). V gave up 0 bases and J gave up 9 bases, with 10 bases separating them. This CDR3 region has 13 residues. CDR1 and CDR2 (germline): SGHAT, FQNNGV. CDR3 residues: CASSLDQGATQYF. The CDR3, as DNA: TGTGCCAGCAGCTTAGATCAGGGAGCCACGCAGTATTTT.

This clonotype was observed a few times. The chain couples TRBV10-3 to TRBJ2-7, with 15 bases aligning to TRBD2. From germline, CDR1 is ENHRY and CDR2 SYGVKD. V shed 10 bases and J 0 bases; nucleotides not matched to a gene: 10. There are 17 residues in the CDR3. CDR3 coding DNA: TGTGCCACCGGGGGACTAGCGGGAGGATTGAGCTCCTACGAGCAGTACTTC. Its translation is CATGGLAGGLSSYEQYF.

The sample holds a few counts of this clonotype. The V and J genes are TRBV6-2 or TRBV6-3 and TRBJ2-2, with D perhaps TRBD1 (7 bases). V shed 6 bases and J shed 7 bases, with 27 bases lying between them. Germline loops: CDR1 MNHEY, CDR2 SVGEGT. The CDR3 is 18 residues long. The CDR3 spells CASSLQTGPPIGSGELFF. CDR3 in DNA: TGTGCCAGCAGCCTTCAGACAGGGCCTCCCATCGGGAGCGGGGAGCTGTTTTTT.

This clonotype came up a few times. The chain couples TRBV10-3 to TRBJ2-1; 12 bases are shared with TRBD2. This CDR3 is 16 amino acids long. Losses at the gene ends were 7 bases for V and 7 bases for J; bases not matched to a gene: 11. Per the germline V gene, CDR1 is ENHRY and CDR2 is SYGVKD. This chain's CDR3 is CAINPSGRGLLNEQFF. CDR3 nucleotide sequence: TGTGCCATCAACCCTAGCGGGAGGGGATTATTGAATGAGCAGTTCTTC.

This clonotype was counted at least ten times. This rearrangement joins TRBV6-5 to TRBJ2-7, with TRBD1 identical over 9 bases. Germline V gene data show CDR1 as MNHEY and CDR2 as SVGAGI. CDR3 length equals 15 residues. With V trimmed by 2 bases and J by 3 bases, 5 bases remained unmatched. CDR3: CASSYGTGSSYEQYF. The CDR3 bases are TGTGCCAGCAGTTACGGGACAGGGTCTAGCTACGAGCAGTACTTC.

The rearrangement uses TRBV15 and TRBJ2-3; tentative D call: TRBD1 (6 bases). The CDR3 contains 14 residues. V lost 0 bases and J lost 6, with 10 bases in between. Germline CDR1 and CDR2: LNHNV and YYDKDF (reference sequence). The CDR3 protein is CATSRDTGLDTQYF. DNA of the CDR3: TGTGCCACCAGCAGAGATACAGGGTTGGATACGCAGTATTTT.

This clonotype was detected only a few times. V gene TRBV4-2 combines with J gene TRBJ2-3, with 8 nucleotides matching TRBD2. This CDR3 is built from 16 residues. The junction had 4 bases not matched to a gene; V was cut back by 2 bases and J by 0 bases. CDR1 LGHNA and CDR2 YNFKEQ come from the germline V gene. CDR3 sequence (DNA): TGTGCCAGCAGCCAATCACTAGCGGCTAGCACAGATACGCAGTATTTT. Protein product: CASSQSLAASTDTQYF.

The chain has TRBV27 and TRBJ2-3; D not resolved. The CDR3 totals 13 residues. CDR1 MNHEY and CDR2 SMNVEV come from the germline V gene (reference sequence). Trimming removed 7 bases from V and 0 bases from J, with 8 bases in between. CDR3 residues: CASKKTSTDTQYF. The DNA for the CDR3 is TGTGCCAGCAAGAAGACTAGCACAGATACGCAGTATTTT.

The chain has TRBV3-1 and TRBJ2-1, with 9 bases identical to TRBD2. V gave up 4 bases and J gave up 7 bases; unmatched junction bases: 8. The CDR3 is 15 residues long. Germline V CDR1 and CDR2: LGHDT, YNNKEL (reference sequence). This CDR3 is CASSPLRGGINEQFF. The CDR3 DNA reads TGTGCCAGCAGCCCTTTGCGGGGGGGTATAAATGAGCAGTTCTTC.

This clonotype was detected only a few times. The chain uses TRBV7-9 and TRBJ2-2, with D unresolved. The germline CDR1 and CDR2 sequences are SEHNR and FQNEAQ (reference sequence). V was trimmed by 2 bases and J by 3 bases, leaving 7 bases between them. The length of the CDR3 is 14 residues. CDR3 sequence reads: CASSLPHYTGELFF. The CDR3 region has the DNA TGTGCCAGCAGCTTACCTCACTACACCGGGGAGCTGTTTTTT.

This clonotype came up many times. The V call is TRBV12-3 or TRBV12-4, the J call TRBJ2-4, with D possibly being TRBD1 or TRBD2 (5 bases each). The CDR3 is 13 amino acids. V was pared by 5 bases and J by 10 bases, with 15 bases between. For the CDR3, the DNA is TGTGCCAGCAGTCCCGGGCCCGAGGGGATTCAGTACTTC. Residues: CASSPGPEGIQYF.